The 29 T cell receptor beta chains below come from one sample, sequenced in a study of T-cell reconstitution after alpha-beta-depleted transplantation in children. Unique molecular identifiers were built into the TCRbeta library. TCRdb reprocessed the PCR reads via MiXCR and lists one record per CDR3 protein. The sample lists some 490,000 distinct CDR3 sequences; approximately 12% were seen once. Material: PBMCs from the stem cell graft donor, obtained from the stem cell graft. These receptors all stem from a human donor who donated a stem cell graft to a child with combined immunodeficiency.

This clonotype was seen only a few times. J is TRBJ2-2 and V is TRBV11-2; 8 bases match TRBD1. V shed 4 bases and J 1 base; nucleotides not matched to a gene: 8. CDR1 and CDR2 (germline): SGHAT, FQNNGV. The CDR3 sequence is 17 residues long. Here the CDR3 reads CASSWNAGTGNTGELFF. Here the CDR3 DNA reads TGTGCCAGCAGCTGGAACGCCGGGACAGGGAACACCGGGGAGCTGTTTTTT.

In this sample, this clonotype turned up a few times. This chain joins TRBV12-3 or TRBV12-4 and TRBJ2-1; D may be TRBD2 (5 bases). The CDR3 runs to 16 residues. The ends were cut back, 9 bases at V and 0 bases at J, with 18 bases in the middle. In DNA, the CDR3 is TGTGCCAGTTCGTTTGGGTGGGAGAGCTCCTACAATGAGCAGTTCTTC. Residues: CASSFGWESSYNEQFF.

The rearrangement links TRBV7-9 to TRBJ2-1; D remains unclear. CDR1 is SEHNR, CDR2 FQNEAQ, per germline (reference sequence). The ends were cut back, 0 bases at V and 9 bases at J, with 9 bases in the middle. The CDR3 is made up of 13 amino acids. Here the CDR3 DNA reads TGTGCCAGCAGCTTAGCCGGACGCGGTGAGCAGTTCTTC. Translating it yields CASSLAGRGEQFF. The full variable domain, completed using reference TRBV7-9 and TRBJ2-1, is DTGVSQNPRHKITKRGQNVTFRCDPISEHNRLYWYRQTLGQGPEFLTYFQNEAQLEKSRLLSDRFSAERPKGSFSTLEIQRTEQGDSAMYLCASSLAGRGEQFFGPGTRLTVL.

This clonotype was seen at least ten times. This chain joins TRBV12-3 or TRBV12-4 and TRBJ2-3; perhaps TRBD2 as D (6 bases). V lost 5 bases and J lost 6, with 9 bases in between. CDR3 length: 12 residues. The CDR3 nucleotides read TGTGCCAGCAGTATGCTAGCGGATACGCAGTATTTT. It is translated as CASSMLADTQYF.

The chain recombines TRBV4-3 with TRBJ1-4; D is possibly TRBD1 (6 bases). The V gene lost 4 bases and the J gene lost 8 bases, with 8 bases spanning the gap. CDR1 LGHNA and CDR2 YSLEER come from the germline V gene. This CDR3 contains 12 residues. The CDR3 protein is CASSPQGEKLFF. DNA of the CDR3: TGCGCCAGCAGCCCCCAGGGGGAAAAACTGTTTTTT.

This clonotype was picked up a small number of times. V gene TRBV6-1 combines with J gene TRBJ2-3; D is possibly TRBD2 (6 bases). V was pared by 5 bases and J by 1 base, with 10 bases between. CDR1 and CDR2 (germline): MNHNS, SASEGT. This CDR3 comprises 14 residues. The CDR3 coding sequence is TGTGCCAGCAGTAATCCGGGGGGCACAGATACGCAGTATTTT. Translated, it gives CASSNPGGTDTQYF.

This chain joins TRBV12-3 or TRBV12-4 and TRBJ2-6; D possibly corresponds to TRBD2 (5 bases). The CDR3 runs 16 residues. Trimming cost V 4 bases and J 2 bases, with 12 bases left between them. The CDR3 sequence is CASSSSGGAGANVLTF. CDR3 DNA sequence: TGTGCCAGCAGTTCCTCAGGAGGCGCTGGGGCCAACGTCCTGACTTTC.

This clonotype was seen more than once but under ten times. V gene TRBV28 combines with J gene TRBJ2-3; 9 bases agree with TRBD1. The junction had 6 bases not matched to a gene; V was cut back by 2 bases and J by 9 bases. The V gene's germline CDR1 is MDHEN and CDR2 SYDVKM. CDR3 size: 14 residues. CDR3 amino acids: CASSLGRTGDTQYF. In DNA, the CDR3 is TGTGCCAGCAGTTTAGGTCGGACAGGGGACACGCAGTATTTT.

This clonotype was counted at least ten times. For the CDR3, the DNA is TGTGCCAGCAGTTTAGCCTCCGACAGGGCCACCTCCTACGAGCAGTACTTC. Protein product: CASSLASDRATSYEQYF. The rearrangement links TRBV12-3 or TRBV12-4 to TRBJ2-7, with TRBD1 matching 7 bases. Trimming at V came to 0 bases and at J to 0 bases, leaving 8 bases not matched to a gene. The CDR3 spans 17 residues.

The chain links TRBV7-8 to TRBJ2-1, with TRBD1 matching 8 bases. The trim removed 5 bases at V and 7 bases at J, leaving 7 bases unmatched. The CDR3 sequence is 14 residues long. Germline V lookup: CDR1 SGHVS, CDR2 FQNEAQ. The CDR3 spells CASSRQGSGNEQFF. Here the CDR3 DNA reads TGTGCCAGCAGCCGACAGGGGTCCGGGAATGAGCAGTTCTTC.

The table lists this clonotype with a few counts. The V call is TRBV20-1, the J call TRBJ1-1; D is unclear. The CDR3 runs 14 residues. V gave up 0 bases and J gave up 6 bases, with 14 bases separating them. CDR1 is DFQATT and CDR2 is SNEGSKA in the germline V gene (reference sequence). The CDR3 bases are TGCAGTGCTAGAGATAGGCAAACGTACCCTGAAGCTTTCTTT. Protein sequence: CSARDRQTYPEAFF.

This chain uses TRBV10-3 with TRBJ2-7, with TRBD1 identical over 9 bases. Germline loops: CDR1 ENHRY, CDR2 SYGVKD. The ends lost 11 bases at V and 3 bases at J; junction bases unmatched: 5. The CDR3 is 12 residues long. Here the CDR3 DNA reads TGTGCCGTCCGGGACAGGGTCTACGAGCAGTACTTC. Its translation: CAVRDRVYEQYF.

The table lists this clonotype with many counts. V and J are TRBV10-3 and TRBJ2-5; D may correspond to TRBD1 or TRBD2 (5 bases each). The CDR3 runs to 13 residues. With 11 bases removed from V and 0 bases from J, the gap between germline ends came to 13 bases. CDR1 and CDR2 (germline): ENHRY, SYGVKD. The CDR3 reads CAHARGDQETQYF. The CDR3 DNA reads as TGTGCCCACGCCCGGGGCGACCAAGAGACCCAGTACTTC.

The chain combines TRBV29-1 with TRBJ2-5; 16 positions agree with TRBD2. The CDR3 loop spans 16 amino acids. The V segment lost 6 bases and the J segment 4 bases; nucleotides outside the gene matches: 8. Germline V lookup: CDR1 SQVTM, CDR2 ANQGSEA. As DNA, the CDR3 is TGCAGCGTGGGGACTAGCGGGGGGGTTGTGCGAGAGACCCAGTACTTC. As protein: CSVGTSGGVVRETQYF.

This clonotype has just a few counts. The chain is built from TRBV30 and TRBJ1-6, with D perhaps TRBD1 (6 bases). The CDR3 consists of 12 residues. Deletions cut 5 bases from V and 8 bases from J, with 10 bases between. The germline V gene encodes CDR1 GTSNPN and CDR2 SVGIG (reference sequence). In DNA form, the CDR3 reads TGTGCCTGGGGGCAGGGGCATTCACCCCTCCACTTT. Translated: CAWGQGHSPLHF.

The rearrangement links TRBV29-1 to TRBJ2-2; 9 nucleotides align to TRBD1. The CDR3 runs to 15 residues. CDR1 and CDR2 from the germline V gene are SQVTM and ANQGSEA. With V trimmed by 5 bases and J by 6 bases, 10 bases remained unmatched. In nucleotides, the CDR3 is TGCAGCGTTAGGACGGGACAGGGATCGCCCGGGGAGCTGTTTTTT. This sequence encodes CSVRTGQGSPGELFF.

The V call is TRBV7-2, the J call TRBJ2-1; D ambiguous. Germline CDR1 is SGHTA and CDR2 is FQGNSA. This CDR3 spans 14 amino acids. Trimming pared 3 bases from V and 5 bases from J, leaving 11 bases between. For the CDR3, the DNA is TGTGCCAGCAGCTTTGACTTAGGCGACAATGAGCAGTTCTTC. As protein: CASSFDLGDNEQFF.

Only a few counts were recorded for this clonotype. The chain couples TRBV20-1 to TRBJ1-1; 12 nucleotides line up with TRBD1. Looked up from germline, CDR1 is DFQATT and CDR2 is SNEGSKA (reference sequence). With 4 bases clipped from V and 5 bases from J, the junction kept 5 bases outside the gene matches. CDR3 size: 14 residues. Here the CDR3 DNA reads TGCAGTGCTACGGGACAGGGGGCTGAGACTGAAGCTTTCTTT. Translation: CSATGQGAETEAFF.

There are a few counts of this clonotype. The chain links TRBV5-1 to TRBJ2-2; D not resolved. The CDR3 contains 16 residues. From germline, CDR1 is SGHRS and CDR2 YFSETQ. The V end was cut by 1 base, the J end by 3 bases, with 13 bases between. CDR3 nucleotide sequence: TGCGCCAGCAGCTTGCGCCCACGCCGGGACACCGGGGAGCTGTTTTTT. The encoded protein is CASSLRPRRDTGELFF.

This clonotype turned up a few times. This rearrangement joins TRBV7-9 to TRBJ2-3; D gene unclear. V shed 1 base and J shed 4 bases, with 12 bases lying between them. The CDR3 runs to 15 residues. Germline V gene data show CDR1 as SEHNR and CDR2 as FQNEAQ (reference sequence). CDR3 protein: CASSLVAETADTQYF. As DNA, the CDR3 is TGTGCCAGCAGCTTAGTCGCGGAGACCGCAGATACGCAGTATTTT.

The CDR3 DNA sequence: TGTGCCAGCAGCTCCCCAGTTGCGGGACAAAACAATGAGCAGTTCTTC. It yields the protein CASSSPVAGQNNEQFF. The chain has TRBV7-1 and TRBJ2-1; D is perhaps TRBD1 or TRBD2 (6 bases each). TRBV7-1 is an ORF for which the function is uncertain. This CDR3 has 16 amino acids. Trimming stripped 3 bases from V and 5 bases from J, with 17 bases between.

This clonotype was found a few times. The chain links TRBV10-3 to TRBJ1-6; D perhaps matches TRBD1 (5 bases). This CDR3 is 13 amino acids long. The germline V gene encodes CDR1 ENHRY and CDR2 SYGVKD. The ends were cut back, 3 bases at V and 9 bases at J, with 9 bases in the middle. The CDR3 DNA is TGTGCCATCAGTGACCCAGGGAGTTCACCCCTCCACTTT. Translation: CAISDPGSSPLHF.

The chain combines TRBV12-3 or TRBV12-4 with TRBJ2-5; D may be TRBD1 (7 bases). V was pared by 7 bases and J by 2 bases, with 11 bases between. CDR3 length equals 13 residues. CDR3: CASTAGQQETQYF. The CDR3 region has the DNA TGTGCCAGCACCGCGGGACAGCAAGAGACCCAGTACTTC.

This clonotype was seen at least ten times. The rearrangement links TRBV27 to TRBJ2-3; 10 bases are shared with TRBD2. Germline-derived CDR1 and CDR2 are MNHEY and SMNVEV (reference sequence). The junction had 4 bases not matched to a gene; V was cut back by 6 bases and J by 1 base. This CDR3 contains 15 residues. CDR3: CASSLGTSGTDTQYF. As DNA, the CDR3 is TGTGCCAGCAGCCTCGGGACTAGCGGCACAGATACGCAGTATTTT.

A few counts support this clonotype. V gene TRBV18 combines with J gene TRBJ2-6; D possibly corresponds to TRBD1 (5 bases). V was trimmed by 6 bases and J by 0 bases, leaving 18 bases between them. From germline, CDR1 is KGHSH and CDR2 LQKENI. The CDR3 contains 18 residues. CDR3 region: CASSQLGPSTSGANVLTF. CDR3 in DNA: TGTGCCAGCTCCCAACTGGGGCCTTCTACCTCTGGGGCCAACGTCCTGACTTTC.

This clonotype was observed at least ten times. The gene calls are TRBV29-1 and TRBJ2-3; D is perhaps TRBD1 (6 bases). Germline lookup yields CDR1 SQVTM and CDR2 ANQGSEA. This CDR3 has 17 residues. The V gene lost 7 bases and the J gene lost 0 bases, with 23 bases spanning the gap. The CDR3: CSGLTGRGPPSTDTQYF. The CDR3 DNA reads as TGCAGCGGACTCACTGGCAGGGGCCCACCTAGCACAGATACGCAGTATTTT.

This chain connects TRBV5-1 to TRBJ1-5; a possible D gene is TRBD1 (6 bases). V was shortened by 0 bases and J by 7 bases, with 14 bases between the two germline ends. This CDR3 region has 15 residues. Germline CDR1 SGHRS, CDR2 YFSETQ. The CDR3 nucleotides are TGCGCCAGCAGCTTGGGATGGGGGGCTAGGCAGCCCCAGCATTTT. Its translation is CASSLGWGARQPQHF.

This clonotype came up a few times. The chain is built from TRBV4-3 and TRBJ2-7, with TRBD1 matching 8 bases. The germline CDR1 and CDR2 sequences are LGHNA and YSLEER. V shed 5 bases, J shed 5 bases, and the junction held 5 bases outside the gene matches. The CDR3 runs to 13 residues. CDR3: CASSTDRVHEQYF. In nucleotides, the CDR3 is TGCGCCAGCAGCACGGACAGGGTCCACGAGCAGTACTTC.

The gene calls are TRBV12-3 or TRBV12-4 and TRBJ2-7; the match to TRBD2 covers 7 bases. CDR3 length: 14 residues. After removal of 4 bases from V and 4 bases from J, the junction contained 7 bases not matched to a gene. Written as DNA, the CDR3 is TGTGCCAGCAGTTCTTTCGGGGGAGGGTACGAGCAGTACTTC. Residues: CASSSFGGGYEQYF.